The 31 T cell receptor beta chains below come from one sample, sequenced in a study of regulatory T cells in long-lasting Graves disease. The authors built TCR beta libraries using iRepertoire HTBI primers and Arm-PCR of CDR3 regions. TCRdb re-analysed the multiplex PCR reads in MiXCR, keeping a single row per CDR3 protein. The data show roughly 420,000 distinct CDR3 sequences, over 15% seen once. Noted time point: newly diagnosed GD, antithyroid drugs for less than 3 months. Making the TCR library involved RNA that had been extracted from PBMCs. These records were also assigned to another study, of T cells in Graves' hyperthyroidism and ophthalmopathy.

Sequenced here: peripheral blood mononuclear cells (PBMCs), sampled at new diagnosis, from a patient treated with antithyroid drugs. These receptors were obtained from a woman aged 18-29 years with Graves disease.

This clonotype has at least ten counts. V is TRBV11-2 and J is TRBJ1-4; D uncertain. This CDR3 spans 16 amino acids. V shed 5 bases and J shed 0 bases, with 13 bases lying between them. Germline lookup yields CDR1 SGHAT and CDR2 FQNNGV. The CDR3 DNA reads as TGTGCCAGCAGCAGACGGACGGCTACAACTAATGAAAAACTGTTTTTT. Translating it yields CASSRRTATTNEKLFF. Based on the CDR3 plus reference TRBV11-2 and TRBJ1-4, the full variable domain is EAGVAQSPRYKIIEKRQSVAFWCNPISGHATLYWYQQILGQGPKLLIQFQNNGVVDDSQLPKDRFSAERLKGVDSTLKIQPAKLEDSAVYLCASSRRTATTNEKLFFGSGTQLSVL.

This clonotype was seen at least ten times. V and J are TRBV20-1 and TRBJ2-1; 7 bases align to TRBD2. Per germline, CDR1 DFQATT and CDR2 SNEGSKA (reference sequence). This CDR3 is built from 11 residues. With V trimmed by 1 base and J by 15 bases, 6 bases remained unmatched. This CDR3 is CSARGTGGSFF. CDR3 bases: TGCAGTGCTAGAGGCACGGGGGGATCGTTCTTC.

This chain joins TRBV29-1 and TRBJ2-5; tentative D call: TRBD1 (5 bases). The CDR3 runs to 15 residues. The V gene lost 4 bases and the J gene lost 8 bases, with 23 bases spanning the gap. Germline V gene data show CDR1 as SQVTM and CDR2 as ANQGSEA. The CDR3 loop is CSVGKSGFDDGTQYF. The CDR3 DNA follows: TGCAGCGTTGGGAAATCAGGGTTCGATGACGGAACCCAGTACTTC.

The chain carries TRBV4-1 and TRBJ2-3; TRBD2 matches at 11 bases. CDR3 length: 17 amino acids. Per the germline V gene, CDR1 is MGHRA and CDR2 is YSYEKL. V gave up 3 bases and J gave up 2 bases; unmatched junction bases: 7. The CDR3 DNA reads as TGCGCCAGCAGCCATGAAACTAGCGGGAGAATCACAGATACGCAGTATTTT. It specifies CASSHETSGRITDTQYF.

The chain is built from TRBV7-2 and TRBJ1-3, with D possibly TRBD1 on 5 matching bases. The CDR3 sequence is 14 residues long. V lost 5 bases and J lost 2, with 10 bases in between. Germline lookup yields CDR1 SGHTA and CDR2 FQGNSA. The CDR3 sequence is CASSAPGAGNTIYF. The DNA for the CDR3 is TGTGCCAGCAGCGCGCCGGGGGCTGGAAACACCATATATTTT.

The gene calls are TRBV24-1 and TRBJ1-2; TRBD1 is a possible D gene (6 bases). Germline assignment: CDR1 KGHDR and CDR2 SFDVKD. Trimming removed 5 bases from V and 8 bases from J, with 11 bases in between. The CDR3 totals 12 residues. The CDR3 nucleotides are TGTGCCACCAGTGTACAGGGACGCGGCTACACCTTC. It specifies CATSVQGRGYTF.

The CDR3, as DNA: TGCAGCGTTCCCGAACTAGCGGGTTATACGCAGTATTTT. It codes for CSVPELAGYTQYF. The chain has TRBV29-1 and TRBJ2-3, with TRBD2 matching 9 bases. CDR1 and CDR2 from the germline V gene are SQVTM and ANQGSEA. V lost 5 bases and J lost 7; bases outside the gene matches: 7. This CDR3 region has 13 residues.

This clonotype has a count of ten or more. V is TRBV28 and J is TRBJ2-1; 13 positions match TRBD2. Trimming removed 5 bases from V and 9 bases from J; junction bases left unmatched: 7. Looked up from germline, CDR1 is MDHEN and CDR2 is SYDVKM. This CDR3 has 15 residues. CDR3 region: CASSLWTSGSSEQFF. The CDR3 coding sequence is TGTGCCAGCAGTCTGTGGACTAGCGGGAGTAGTGAGCAGTTCTTC.

The sample holds many counts of this clonotype. The chain links TRBV27 to TRBJ2-7; 10 bases are shared with TRBD2. Germline CDR1 MNHEY, CDR2 SMNVEV (reference sequence). The junction had 4 bases not matched to a gene; V was cut back by 2 bases and J by 0 bases. The CDR3 spans 16 residues. DNA for the CDR3: TGTGCCAGCAGTTTAGGTCTAGCGGGGGCCTCCTACGAGCAGTACTTC. Residues: CASSLGLAGASYEQYF.

This clonotype occurred many times. The chain joins TRBV2 to TRBJ2-6, with TRBD1 matching 7 bases. Germline loops: CDR1 SNHLY, CDR2 FYNNEI. The CDR3 extends over 16 amino acids. J was trimmed by 0 bases and V by 5 bases; bases with no gene match: 4. CDR3 sequence: CASSTDRDSGANVLTF. The CDR3 nucleotides read TGTGCCAGCAGTACCGACAGGGACTCTGGGGCCAACGTCCTGACTTTC.

This clonotype has just a few counts. A much larger clone differs by one base, so this may be a read error. The chain combines TRBV6-1 with TRBJ2-5; no clear D. Per germline, CDR1 MNHNS and CDR2 SASEGT. The CDR3 loop spans 15 amino acids. The V gene lost 8 bases and the J gene lost 2 bases, with 18 bases spanning the gap. The CDR3 region has the DNA TGTGCCAGCCGCGACCTAGGGCAGAATCAAGAGACCCAGTACTTC. This translates into CASRDLGQNQETQYF.

This clonotype has a handful of counts. The CDR3 protein is CASSQVAPSYNEQFF. The CDR3 DNA reads as TGCGCCAGCAGCCAAGTTGCTCCCTCCTACAATGAGCAGTTCTTC. This chain links TRBV4-1 with TRBJ2-1; D not certain. Germline V gene sequence: CDR1 MGHRA, CDR2 YSYEKL. Trimming stripped 1 base from V and 0 bases from J, with 7 bases between. The CDR3 has 15 amino acids.

The table lists this clonotype with many counts. The chain combines TRBV11-2 with TRBJ2-1; D remains unclear. Germline values: CDR1 SGHAT, CDR2 FQNNGV. CDR3 length: 13 amino acids. Trimming removed 3 bases from V and 7 bases from J, with 10 bases in between. Here the CDR3 reads CASSLESWNEQFF. For the CDR3, the DNA is TGTGCCAGCAGCTTGGAAAGCTGGAATGAGCAGTTCTTC.

The sample holds many counts of this clonotype. The V call is TRBV7-2, the J call TRBJ2-1; TRBD1 agrees at 10 bases. This CDR3 has 13 residues. The V gene end was trimmed by 5 bases and the J gene end by 6 bases; junction bases not matched to a gene: 1. CDR1 and CDR2 (germline): SGHTA, FQGNSA. In nucleotides, the CDR3 is TGTGCCAGCAGCAGGACAGGGGGCAATGAGCAGTTCTTC. This encodes CASSRTGGNEQFF.

The rearrangement links TRBV27 to TRBJ2-1; D gene ambiguous. Germline V CDR1 and CDR2: MNHEY, SMNVEV (reference sequence). V lost 5 bases, J lost 7 bases, and 12 bases lay in between. The CDR3 extends over 13 amino acids. The CDR3 is CASSPSGLNEQFF. The CDR3, as DNA: TGTGCCAGCAGTCCCTCAGGTTTGAATGAGCAGTTCTTC.

This clonotype has at least ten counts. V usage is TRBV12-3 or TRBV12-4 and J usage is TRBJ2-3; unclear D gene. The V gene lost 5 bases and the J gene lost 2 bases, with 11 bases spanning the gap. CDR3 length equals 14 residues. This CDR3 reads CASSPWRTTDTQYF. In DNA, the CDR3 is TGTGCCAGCAGTCCTTGGCGGACCACAGATACGCAGTATTTT.

This clonotype came up a few times. The chain is built from TRBV6-4 and TRBJ2-1; 14 bases align to TRBD2. The ends lost 5 bases at V and 5 bases at J; junction bases unmatched: 8. Germline V gene sequence: CDR1 MRHNA, CDR2 SNTAGT. This CDR3 has 17 amino acids. The CDR3 region is CASSPGLAGAGNNEQFF. CDR3 sequence (DNA): TGTGCCAGCAGTCCGGGACTAGCGGGAGCAGGAAACAATGAGCAGTTCTTC.

The sample holds many counts of this clonotype. The chain links TRBV28 to TRBJ2-7; the match to TRBD2 covers 11 bases. Germline loops: CDR1 MDHEN, CDR2 SYDVKM. This CDR3 has 17 amino acids. V dropped 6 bases and J dropped 6; count of bases not matched to a gene: 16. CDR3 sequence: CASSPHWLAGGRAEQYF. DNA for the CDR3: TGTGCCAGCAGCCCTCACTGGCTAGCGGGAGGTCGGGCCGAGCAGTACTTC.

This clonotype was seen many times. The chain uses TRBV3-1 and TRBJ2-7, with 10 nucleotides matching TRBD2. CDR1 is LGHDT, CDR2 YNNKEL, per germline (reference sequence). This CDR3 is built from 15 residues. Germline trimming cut 2 bases from V and 8 bases from J; bases unmatched to any gene: 9. The CDR3 is CASSQRTPSGSKQYF. CDR3 sequence (DNA): TGTGCCAGCAGCCAACGCACCCCTAGCGGGAGCAAGCAGTACTTC.

This clonotype was seen more than once but under ten times. The chain recombines TRBV24-1 with TRBJ1-2; 10 nucleotides line up with TRBD1. Per germline, CDR1 KGHDR and CDR2 SFDVKD. V lost 3 bases to trimming and J lost 3 bases; unmatched junction nucleotides: 3. CDR3 length: 15 amino acids. The CDR3 loop is CATSDRDRGYYGYTF. CDR3 DNA: TGTGCCACCAGTGATCGGGACAGGGGCTACTATGGCTACACCTTC.

This clonotype was found a few times. This sequence joins TRBV7-9 and TRBJ1-4, with a possible D match to TRBD1 (5 bases). Germline V gene lookup returns CDR1 SEHNR and CDR2 FQNEAQ (reference sequence). CDR3 length: 15 amino acids. The V gene lost 3 bases and the J gene lost 5 bases, with 13 bases spanning the gap. The CDR3 sequence is CASSLSRDGNEKLFF. In nucleotides, the CDR3 is TGTGCCAGCAGCTTGTCCCGGGACGGAAATGAAAAACTGTTTTTT.

Many counts were recorded for this clonotype. This chain links TRBV7-3 with TRBJ2-5; 10 nucleotides agree with TRBD2. Trimming removed 5 bases from V and 5 bases from J; junction bases left unmatched: 8. This CDR3 comprises 15 residues. Germline V gene lookup returns CDR1 SGHTA and CDR2 FQGTGA. CDR3 nucleotide sequence: TGTGCCAGCAGCCTTCTAGCGGGAGCCAGTGAGACCCAGTACTTC. Translated: CASSLLAGASETQYF. The full variable domain, its missing parts supplied by reference TRBV7-3 and TRBJ2-5, is GAGVSQTPSNKVTEKGKYVELRCDPISGHTALYWYRQSLGQGPEFLIYFQGTGAADDSGLPNDRFFAVRPEGSVSTLKIQRTERGDSAVYLCASSLLAGASETQYFGPGTRLLVL.

This clonotype was seen repeatedly, ten times or more. The V gene is TRBV11-3, the J gene TRBJ2-7; 12 bases agree with TRBD1. The germline CDR1 and CDR2 sequences are SGHNT and YENEEA. This CDR3 is 15 amino acids long. J gave up 3 bases and V 5 bases, and 5 bases lay outside the gene matches. The CDR3 nucleotides are TGTGCCAGCAGCATCGGGACAGGGGGCCTCTACGAGCAGTACTTC. Its translation: CASSIGTGGLYEQYF. Full variable domain (outside the CDR3, taken from reference TRBV11-3 and TRBJ2-7): EAGVVQSPRYKIIEKKQPVAFWCNPISGHNTLYWYLQNLGQGPELLIRYENEEAVDDSQLPKDRFSAERLKGVDSTLKIQPAELGDSAVYLCASSIGTGGLYEQYFGPGTRLTVT.

Details on this clonotype: The germline gene is not matched at one end of the junction; a read error may be the cause. This chain links TRBV19 with TRBJ1-5; TRBD1 aligns across 11 bases. Germline CDR1 and CDR2: LNHDA and SQIVND (reference sequence). The CDR3 is 16 amino acids. CDR3 DNA: TGTGCCAGTTCGGACAGGGGGCGATATAGCAATCAGTCCCAGCATTTT. This gives the protein CASSDRGRYSNQSQHF.

The chain employs TRBV5-6 and TRBJ2-1, with 10 nucleotides matching TRBD2. Germline CDR1 SGHDT, CDR2 YYEEEE. V dropped 3 bases and J dropped 4; count of bases not matched to a gene: 7. CDR3 length equals 16 residues. As DNA, the CDR3 is TGTGCCAGCAGCTACAAAACGACTAGCGGGTACAATGAGCAGTTCTTC. It yields the protein CASSYKTTSGYNEQFF.

The table lists this clonotype with many counts. This chain connects TRBV27 to TRBJ1-1; D not resolved. The V gene's germline CDR1 is MNHEY and CDR2 SMNVEV (reference sequence). Trimming removed 3 bases from V and 0 bases from J, with 11 bases in between. This CDR3 spans 15 amino acids. CDR3 nucleotides: TGTGCCAGCAGTTTTCGAGGTACTTTGAACACTGAAGCTTTCTTT. Translation: CASSFRGTLNTEAFF.

This clonotype was counted ten times or more. V and J are TRBV28 and TRBJ2-7, with D perhaps matching TRBD1 (5 bases). Per the germline V gene, CDR1 is MDHEN and CDR2 is SYDVKM. V was clipped by 4 bases and J by 0 bases, with 13 bases between them. This CDR3 has 15 amino acids. The CDR3 loop is CASSSRASSSYEQYF. The DNA of the CDR3 is TGTGCCAGCAGTTCCAGGGCCTCTAGCTCCTACGAGCAGTACTTC.

About this clonotype itself: Since a much larger clone is just one base distant, this may be a read error. The chain links TRBV25-1 to TRBJ2-7; TRBD2 aligns across 7 bases. The CDR3 is 13 residues long. Per the germline V gene, CDR1 is MGHDK and CDR2 is SYGVNS. V lost 6 bases to trimming and J lost 0 bases; unmatched junction nucleotides: 2. The CDR3 reads CASRLASSYEQYF. The CDR3 nucleotides read TGTGCCAGCAGACTAGCGAGCTCCTACGAGCAGTACTTC.

This sequence joins TRBV19 and TRBJ1-1, with unresolved D. V lost 7 bases and J 3 bases, leaving 15 bases between the germline ends. This CDR3 is 14 amino acids long. The germline CDR1 and CDR2 sequences are LNHDA and SQIVND (reference sequence). CDR3 in DNA: TGTGCCAGTATGACATCCCCTGGGGACACTGAAGCTTTCTTT. Protein sequence: CASMTSPGDTEAFF.

This clonotype has only a few counts. This chain uses TRBV7-8 with TRBJ2-5; D is undetermined. V lost 5 bases, J lost 5 bases, and 3 bases lay in between. The CDR3 contains 10 residues. Per germline, CDR1 SGHVS and CDR2 FQNEAQ. This chain's CDR3 is CASSTETQYF. CDR3 nucleotide sequence: TGTGCCAGCAGCACTGAGACCCAGTACTTC.

This clonotype was detected ten times or more. The chain uses TRBV2 and TRBJ2-3; D is possibly TRBD2 (5 bases). Germline CDR1 is SNHLY and CDR2 is FYNNEI. The CDR3 runs 15 residues. Deletions cut 6 bases from V and 0 bases from J, with 13 bases between. CDR3: CASRPSGSSTDTQYF. The CDR3 region has the DNA TGTGCCAGCAGGCCAAGCGGATCTAGCACAGATACGCAGTATTTT.